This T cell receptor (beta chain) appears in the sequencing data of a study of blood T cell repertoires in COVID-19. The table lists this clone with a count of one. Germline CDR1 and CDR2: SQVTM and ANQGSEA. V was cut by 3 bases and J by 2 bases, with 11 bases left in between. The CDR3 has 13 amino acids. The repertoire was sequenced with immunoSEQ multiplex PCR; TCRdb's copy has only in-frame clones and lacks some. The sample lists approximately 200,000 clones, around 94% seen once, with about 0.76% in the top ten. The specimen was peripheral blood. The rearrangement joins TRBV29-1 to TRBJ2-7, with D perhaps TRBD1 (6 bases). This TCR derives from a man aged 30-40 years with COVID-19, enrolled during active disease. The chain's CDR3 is CSVDTGTTYEQYF. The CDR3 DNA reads TGCAGCGTTGATACAGGGACCACCTACGAGCAGTACTTC.